The T cell receptor (beta chain) described here comes from a study of T-cell reconstitution after alpha-beta-depleted transplantation in children. The germline CDR1 and CDR2 sequences are SGHRS and YFSETQ. CDR3 length: 16 amino acids. Trimming at V came to 0 bases and at J to 8 bases, leaving 11 bases not matched to a gene. The library targeted TCRbeta and was prepared with unique molecular identifiers. MiXCR, run by TCRdb on the PCR reads, gives a single entry per CDR3 protein. The sample has 600,000 to 700,000 distinct CDR3 sequences, 16% seen once. J is TRBJ2-1 and V is TRBV5-1; 7 bases are a match to TRBD1. This sequence originates from a human donor who donated a stem cell graft to a child with acute myeloid leukemia. The sequenced sample was PBMCs from the stem cell graft donor, obtained from the stem cell graft. CDR3 protein: CASSLDDRAAWDEQFF. The CDR3 nucleotides read TGCGCCAGCAGCTTGGATGACAGGGCTGCCTGGGATGAGCAGTTCTTC.